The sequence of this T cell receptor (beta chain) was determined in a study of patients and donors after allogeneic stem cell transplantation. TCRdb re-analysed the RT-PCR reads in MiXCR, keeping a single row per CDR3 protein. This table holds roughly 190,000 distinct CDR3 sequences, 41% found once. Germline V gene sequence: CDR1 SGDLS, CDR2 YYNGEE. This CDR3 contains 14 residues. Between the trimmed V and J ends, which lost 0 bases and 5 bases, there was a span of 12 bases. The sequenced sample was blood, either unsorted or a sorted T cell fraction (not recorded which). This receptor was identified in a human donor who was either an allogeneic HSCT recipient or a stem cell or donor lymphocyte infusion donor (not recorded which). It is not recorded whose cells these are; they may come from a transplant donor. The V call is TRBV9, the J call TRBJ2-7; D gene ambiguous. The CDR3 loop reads CASSVDEVNDEQYF. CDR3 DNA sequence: TGTGCCAGCAGCGTAGACGAAGTAAACGACGAGCAGTACTTC.